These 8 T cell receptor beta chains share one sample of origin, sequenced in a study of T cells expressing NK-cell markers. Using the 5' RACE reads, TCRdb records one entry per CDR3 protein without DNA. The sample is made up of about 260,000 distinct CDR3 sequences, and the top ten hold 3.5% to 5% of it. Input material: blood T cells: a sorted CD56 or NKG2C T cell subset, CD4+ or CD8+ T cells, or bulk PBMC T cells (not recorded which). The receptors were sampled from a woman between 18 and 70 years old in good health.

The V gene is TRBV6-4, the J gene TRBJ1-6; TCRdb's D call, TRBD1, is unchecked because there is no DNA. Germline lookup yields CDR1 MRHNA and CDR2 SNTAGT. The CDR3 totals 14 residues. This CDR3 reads CASSNGQYNSPLHF.

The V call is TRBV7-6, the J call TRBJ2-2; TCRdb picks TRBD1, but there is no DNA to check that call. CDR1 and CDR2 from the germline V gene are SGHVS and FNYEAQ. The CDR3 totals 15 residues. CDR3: CASRSDRANTGELFF.

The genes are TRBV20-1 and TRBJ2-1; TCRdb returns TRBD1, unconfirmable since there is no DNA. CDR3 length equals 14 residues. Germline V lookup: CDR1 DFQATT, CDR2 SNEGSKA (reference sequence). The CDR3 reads CSARDLGAWNEQFF.

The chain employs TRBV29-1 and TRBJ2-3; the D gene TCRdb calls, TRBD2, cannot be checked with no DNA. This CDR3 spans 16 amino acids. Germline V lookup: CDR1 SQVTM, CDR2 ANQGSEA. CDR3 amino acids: CSVVRLAGGLKDTQYF.

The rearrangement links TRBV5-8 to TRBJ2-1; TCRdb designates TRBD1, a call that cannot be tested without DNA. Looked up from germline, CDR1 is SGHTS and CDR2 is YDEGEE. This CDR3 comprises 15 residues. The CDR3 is CASSLPGTGYNEQFF.

CDR3 amino acids: CASSPGTAEETQYF. This rearrangement joins TRBV5-1 to TRBJ2-5; TCRdb gives TRBD2 as the D gene, but with no DNA this cannot be confirmed. The CDR3 sequence is 14 residues long. CDR1 and CDR2 from the germline V gene are SGHRS and YFSETQ.

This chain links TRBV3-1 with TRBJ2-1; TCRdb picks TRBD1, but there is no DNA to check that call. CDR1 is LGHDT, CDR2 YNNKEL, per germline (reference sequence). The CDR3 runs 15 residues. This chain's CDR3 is CASSQEGTAYNEQFF.

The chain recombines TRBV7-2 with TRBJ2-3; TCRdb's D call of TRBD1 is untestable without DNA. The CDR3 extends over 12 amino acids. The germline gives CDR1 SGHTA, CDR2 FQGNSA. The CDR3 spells CASSSSPGTQYF. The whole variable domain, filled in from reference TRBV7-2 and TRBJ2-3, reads GAGVSQSPSNKVTEKGKDVELRCDPISGHTALYWYRQSLGQGLEFLIYFQGNSAPDKSGLPSDRFSAERTGGSVSTLTIQRTQQEDSAVYLCASSSSPGTQYFGPGTRLTVL.